One T cell receptor (delta chain) is described in this entry. The mismatch at residue 15 between this DNA's translation and the TCRdb protein of a much larger clone likely reflects a read error; the protein shown is translated from the DNA. TCRdb reanalysed the RT-PCR reads with CATT. The sample gives 1,300 or so delta-chain clones, approximately 5% of which show up once; 32% is in the top ten. The data belong to a study of gamma-delta T cells after stem cell transplantation. Germline V gene lookup returns CDR1 GEAIGNYY and CDR2 EKD. The CDR3 sequence is 16 residues long. The source of this sequence is a human donor. It is not recorded whose cells these are; they may come from a transplant donor. The chain is built from TRDV2 and TRDJ1; 8 nucleotides match TRDD3. The DNA end is more similar to TRDJ2, so the J call may be wrong. The sequencing input was gamma-delta T cells. The CDR3 nucleotides are TGTGCCTGTGACCCAGTGGGGGATGGGAGGACCGATAAACTCTTCTTT. As protein: CACDPVGDGRTDKLFF.